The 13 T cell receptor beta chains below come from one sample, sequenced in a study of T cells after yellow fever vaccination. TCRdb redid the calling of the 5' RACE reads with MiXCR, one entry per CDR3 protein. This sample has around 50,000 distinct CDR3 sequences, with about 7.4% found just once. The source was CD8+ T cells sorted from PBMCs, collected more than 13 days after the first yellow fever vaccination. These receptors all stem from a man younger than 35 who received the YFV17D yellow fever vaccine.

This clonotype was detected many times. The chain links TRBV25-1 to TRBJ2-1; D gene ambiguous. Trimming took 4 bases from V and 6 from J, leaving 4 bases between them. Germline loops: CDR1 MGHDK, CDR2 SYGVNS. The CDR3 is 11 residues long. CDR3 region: CASSGANEQFF. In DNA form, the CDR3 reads TGTGCCAGCAGTGGGGCCAATGAGCAGTTCTTC.

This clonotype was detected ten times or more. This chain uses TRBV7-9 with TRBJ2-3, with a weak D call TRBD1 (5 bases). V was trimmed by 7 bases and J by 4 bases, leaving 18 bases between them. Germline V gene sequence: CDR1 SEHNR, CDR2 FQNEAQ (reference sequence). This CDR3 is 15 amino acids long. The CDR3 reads CASISQGSHADTQYF. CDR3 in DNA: TGTGCCAGCATCTCTCAGGGTAGCCATGCAGATACGCAGTATTTT.

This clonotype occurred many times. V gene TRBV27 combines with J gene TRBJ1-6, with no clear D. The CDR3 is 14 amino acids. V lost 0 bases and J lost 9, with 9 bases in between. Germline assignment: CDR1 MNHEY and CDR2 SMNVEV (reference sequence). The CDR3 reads CASSLSGPGSPLHF. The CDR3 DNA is TGTGCCAGCAGTTTATCGGGCCCAGGTTCACCCCTCCACTTT.

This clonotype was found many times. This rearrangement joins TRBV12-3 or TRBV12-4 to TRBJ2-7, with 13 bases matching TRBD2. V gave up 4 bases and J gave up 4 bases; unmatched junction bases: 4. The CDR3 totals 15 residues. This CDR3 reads CASSSRLAGGYEQYF. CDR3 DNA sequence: TGTGCCAGCAGTTCAAGACTAGCGGGGGGTTACGAGCAGTACTTC.

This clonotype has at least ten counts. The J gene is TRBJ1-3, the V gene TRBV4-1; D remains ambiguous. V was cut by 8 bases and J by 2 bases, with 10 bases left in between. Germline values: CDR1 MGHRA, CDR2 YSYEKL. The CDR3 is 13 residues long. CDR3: CASVPGTGNTIYF. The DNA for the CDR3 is TGCGCCAGCGTCCCGGGGACTGGAAACACCATATATTTT.

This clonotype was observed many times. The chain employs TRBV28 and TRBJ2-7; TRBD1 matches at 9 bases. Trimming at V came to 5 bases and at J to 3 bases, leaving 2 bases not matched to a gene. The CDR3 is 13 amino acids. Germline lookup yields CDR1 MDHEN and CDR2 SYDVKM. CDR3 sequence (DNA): TGTGCCAGCAGTGGGGACAGGGTCTACGAGCAGTACGTC. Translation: CASSGDRVYEQYV.

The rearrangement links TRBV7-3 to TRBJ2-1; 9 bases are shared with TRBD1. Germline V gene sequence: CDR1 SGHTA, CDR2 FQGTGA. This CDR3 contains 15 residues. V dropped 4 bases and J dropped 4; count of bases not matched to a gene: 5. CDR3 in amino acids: CASSSTGGAYNEQFF. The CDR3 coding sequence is TGTGCCAGCAGCTCAACAGGGGGCGCATACAATGAGCAGTTCTTC.

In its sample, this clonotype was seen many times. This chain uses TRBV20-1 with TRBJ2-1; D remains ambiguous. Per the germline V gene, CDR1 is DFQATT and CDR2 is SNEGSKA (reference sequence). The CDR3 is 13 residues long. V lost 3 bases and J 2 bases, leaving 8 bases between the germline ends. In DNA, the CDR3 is TGCAGTGCTAGGAAAATTACCTACAATGAGCAGTTCTTC. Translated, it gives CSARKITYNEQFF.

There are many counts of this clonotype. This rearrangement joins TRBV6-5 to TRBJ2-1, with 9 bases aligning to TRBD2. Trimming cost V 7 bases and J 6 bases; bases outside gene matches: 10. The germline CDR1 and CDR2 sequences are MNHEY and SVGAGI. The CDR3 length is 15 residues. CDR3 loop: CASTPAASGINEQFF. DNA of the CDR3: TGTGCCAGCACCCCGGCGGCTAGCGGGATCAATGAGCAGTTCTTC.

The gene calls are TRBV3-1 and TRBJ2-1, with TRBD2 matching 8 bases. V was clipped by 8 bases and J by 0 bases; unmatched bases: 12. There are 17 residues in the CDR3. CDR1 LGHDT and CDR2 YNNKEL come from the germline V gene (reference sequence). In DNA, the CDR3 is TGTGCCAGCTGCCCGGATAGCGGGGTTAGCTCCTACAATGAGCAGTTCTTC. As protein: CASCPDSGVSSYNEQFF.

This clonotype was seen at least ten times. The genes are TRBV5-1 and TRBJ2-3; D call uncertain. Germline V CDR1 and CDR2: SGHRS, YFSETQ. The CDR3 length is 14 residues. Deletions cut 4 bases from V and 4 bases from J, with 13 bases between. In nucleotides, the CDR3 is TGCGCCAGCAGCCATAGTAATTCTGCAGATACGCAGTATTTT. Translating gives CASSHSNSADTQYF. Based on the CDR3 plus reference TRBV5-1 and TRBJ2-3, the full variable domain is KAGVTQTPRYLIKTRGQQVTLSCSPISGHRSVSWYQQTPGQGLQFLFEYFSETQRNKGNFPGRFSGRQFSNSRSEMNVSTLELGDSALYLCASSHSNSADTQYFGPGTRLTVL.

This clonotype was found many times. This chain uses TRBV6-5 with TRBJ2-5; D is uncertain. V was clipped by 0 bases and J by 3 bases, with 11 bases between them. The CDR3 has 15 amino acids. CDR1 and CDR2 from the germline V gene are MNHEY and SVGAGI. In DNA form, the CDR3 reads TGTGCCAGCAGTTACTCGTCGACAAGCAAAGAGACCCAGTACTTC. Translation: CASSYSSTSKETQYF.

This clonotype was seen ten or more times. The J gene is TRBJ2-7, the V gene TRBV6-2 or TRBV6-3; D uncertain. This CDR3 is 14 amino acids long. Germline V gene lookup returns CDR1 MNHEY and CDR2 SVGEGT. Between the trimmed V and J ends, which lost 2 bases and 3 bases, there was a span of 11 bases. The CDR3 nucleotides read TGTGCCAGCAGTTACCCCTCGGTCGGCTACGAGCAGTACTTC. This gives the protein CASSYPSVGYEQYF.